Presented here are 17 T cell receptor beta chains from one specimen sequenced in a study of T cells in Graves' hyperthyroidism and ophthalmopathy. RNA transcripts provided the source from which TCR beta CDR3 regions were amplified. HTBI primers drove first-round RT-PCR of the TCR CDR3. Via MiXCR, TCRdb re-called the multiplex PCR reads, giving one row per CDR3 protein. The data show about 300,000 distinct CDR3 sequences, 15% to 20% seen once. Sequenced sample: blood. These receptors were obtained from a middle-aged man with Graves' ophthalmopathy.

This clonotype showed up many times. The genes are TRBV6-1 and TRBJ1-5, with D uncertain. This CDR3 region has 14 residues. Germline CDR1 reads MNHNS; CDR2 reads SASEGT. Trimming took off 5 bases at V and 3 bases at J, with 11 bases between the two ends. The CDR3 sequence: CASSLGPNNQPQHF. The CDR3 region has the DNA TGTGCCAGCAGTTTAGGGCCCAACAATCAGCCCCAGCATTTT.

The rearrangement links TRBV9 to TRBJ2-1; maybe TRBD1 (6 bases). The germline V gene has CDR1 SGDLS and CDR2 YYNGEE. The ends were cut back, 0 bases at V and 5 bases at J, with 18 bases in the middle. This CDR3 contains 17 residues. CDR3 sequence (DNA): TGTGCCAGCAGCGTAGATGGACCGTTACAGGGCCACAATGAGCAGTTCTTC. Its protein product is CASSVDGPLQGHNEQFF.

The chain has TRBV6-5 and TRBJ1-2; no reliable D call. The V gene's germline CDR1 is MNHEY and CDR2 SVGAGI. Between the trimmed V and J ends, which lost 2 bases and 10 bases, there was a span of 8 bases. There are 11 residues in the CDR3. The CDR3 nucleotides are TGTGCCAGCAGTTACGGGGTGGACTACACCTTC. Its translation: CASSYGVDYTF.

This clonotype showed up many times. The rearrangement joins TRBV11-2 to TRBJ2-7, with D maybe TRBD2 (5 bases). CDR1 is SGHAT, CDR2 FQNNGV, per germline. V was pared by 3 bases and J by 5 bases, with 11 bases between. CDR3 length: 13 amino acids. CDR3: CASSLRTPHEQYF. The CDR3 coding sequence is TGTGCCAGCAGCTTGAGGACTCCCCACGAGCAGTACTTC.

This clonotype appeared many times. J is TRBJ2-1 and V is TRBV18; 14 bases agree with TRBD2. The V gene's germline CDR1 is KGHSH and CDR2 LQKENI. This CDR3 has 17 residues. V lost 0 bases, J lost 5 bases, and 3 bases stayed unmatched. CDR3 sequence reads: CASSPPTSGRGNNEQFF. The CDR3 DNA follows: TGTGCCAGCTCACCACCGACTAGCGGGAGGGGGAACAATGAGCAGTTCTTC. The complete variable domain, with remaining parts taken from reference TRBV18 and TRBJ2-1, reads NAGVMQNPRHLVRRRGQEARLRCSPMKGHSHVYWYRQLPEEGLKFMVYLQKENIIDESGMPKERFSAEFPKEGPSILRIQQVVRGDSAAYFCASSPPTSGRGNNEQFFGPGTRLTVL.

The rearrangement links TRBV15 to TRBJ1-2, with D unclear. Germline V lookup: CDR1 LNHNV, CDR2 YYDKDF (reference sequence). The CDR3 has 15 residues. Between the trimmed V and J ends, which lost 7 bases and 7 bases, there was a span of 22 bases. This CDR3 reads CATTLLTNPLFGYTF. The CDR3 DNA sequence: TGTGCCACCACCCTTCTCACCAATCCCTTGTTTGGCTACACCTTC.

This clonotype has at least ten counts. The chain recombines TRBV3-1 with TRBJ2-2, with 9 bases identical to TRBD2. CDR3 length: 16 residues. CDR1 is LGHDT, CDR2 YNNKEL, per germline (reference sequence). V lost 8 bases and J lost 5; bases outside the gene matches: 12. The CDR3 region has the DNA TGTGCCAGCGGACGGCTAGCGGGAAGGCATACCGGGGAGCTGTTTTTT. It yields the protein CASGRLAGRHTGELFF.

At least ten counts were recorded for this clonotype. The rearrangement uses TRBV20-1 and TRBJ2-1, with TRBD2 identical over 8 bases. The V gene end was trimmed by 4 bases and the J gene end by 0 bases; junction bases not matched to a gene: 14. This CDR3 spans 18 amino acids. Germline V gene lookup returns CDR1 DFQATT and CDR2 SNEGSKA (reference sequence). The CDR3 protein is CSANSITLAGTSYNEQFF. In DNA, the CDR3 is TGCAGTGCTAATTCTATTACTCTAGCGGGCACCTCCTACAATGAGCAGTTCTTC.

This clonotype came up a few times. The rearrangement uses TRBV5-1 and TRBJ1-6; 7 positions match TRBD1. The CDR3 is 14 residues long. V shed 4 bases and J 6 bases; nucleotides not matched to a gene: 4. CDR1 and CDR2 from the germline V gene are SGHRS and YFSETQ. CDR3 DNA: TGCGCCAGCAGCCGGGACAGTGTTAATTCACCCCTCCACTTT. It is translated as CASSRDSVNSPLHF. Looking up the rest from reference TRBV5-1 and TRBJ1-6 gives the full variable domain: KAGVTQTPRYLIKTRGQQVTLSCSPISGHRSVSWYQQTPGQGLQFLFEYFSETQRNKGNFPGRFSGRQFSNSRSEMNVSTLELGDSALYLCASSRDSVNSPLHFGNGTRLTVT.

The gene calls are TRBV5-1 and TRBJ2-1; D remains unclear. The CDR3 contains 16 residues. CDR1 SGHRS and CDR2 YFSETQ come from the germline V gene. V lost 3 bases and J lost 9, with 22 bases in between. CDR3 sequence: CASSYDPSYPGSEQFF. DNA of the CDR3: TGCGCCAGCAGCTACGACCCCTCCTATCCGGGCAGTGAGCAGTTCTTC.

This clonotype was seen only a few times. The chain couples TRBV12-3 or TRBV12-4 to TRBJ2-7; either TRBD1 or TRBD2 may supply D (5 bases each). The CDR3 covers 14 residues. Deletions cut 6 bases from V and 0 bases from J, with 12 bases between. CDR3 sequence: CASRRGEGSYEQYF. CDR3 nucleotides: TGTGCCAGCAGAAGAGGGGAAGGCTCCTACGAGCAGTACTTC.

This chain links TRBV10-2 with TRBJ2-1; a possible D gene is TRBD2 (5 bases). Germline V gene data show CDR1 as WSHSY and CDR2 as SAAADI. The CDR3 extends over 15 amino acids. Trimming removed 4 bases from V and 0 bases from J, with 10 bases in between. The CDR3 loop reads CASSVSGNSYNEQFF. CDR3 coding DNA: TGCGCCAGCAGTGTCTCGGGAAACTCCTACAATGAGCAGTTCTTC.

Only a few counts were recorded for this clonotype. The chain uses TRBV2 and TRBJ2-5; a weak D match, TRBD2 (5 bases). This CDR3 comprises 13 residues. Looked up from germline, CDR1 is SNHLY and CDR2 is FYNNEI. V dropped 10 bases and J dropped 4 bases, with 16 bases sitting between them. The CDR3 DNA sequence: TGTGCCACCTTCCGGCAAGAGGGAGAGACCCAGTACTTC. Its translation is CATFRQEGETQYF.

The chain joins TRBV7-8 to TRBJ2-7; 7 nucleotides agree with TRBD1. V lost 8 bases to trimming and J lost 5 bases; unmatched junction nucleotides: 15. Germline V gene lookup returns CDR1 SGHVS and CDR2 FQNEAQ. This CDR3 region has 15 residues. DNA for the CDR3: TGTGCCAGCTTTCTACGAAGGGACAGTTCTCACGAGCAGTACTTC. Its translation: CASFLRRDSSHEQYF.

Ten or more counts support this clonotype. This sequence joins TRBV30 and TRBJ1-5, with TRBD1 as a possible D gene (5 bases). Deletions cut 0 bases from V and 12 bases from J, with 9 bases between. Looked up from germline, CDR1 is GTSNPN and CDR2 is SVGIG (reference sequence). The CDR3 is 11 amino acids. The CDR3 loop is CAWSVGQGQHF. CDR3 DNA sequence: TGTGCCTGGAGTGTCGGGCAGGGCCAGCATTTT.

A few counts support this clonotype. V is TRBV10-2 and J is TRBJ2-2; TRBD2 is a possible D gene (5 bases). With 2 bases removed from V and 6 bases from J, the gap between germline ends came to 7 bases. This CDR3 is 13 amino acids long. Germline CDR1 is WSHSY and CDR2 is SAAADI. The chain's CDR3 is CASSEAGAGELFF. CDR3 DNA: TGCGCCAGCAGTGAGGCGGGTGCCGGGGAGCTGTTTTTT.

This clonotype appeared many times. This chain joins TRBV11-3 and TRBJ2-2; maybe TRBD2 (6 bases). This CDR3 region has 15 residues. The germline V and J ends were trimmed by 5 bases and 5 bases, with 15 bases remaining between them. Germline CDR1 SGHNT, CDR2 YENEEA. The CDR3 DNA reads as TGTGCCAGCAGCCCCCGATCCGGAGGGACCGGGGAGCTGTTTTTT. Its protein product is CASSPRSGGTGELFF.